Below, one T cell receptor beta chain is given with its context. Antigen specificity is unknown. This table comes from immunoSEQ multiplex PCR, and its TCRdb copy is limited to in-frame clones, with some not included. This table has roughly 300,000 clones, about 89% appearing once. This entry is derived from a study of Ad26.COV2.S vaccination and SARS-CoV-2 variants. Study-level background: Ad26.COV2.S shots went into the muscle once or twice, 56 days apart.

Germline V gene data show CDR1 as SGHDT and CDR2 as YYEEEE. Trimming at V came to 5 bases and at J to 1 base, leaving 5 bases not matched to a gene. The CDR3 has 16 amino acids. General observations from the study: The breadth of spike-specific CD8+ and CD4+ T cell responses after vaccination was reportedly substantial.

Treatment denoted: some 19 received Ad26.COV2.S at low or high dose, single or two shots; about 5 received placebo; per-sample allocation not given. Vaccine and placebo recipients were sampled on day 63 after the first injection. The TCR comes from a person aged 18-60 years who received the Ad26.COV2.S COVID-19 vaccine or a placebo. The gene calls are TRBV5-6 and TRBJ2-3; 12 bases map to TRBD2. The sample was peripheral blood, taken in a trial of Ad26.COV2.S vaccine versus placebo. The CDR3 is CASRLRTSGGTDTQYF. The CDR3 bases are TGTGCCAGCAGACTTCGGACTAGCGGGGGCACAGATACGCAGTATTTT.